A single T cell receptor (beta chain) is shown here with its context. This sample was taken from a study of CD8 T cells in Susac syndrome. Per the germline V gene, CDR1 is MDHEN and CDR2 is SYDVKM. Deletions cut 6 bases from V and 8 bases from J, with 17 bases between. The CDR3 spans 14 residues. RNA was extracted with the RNeasy kit, and a quantity of about 0.5 to 1 ug was reverse transcribed using random hexamers. MiXCR, run by TCRdb on the immunoSEQ multiplex PCR reads, gives a single entry per CDR3 protein. The sample has some 130,000 distinct CDR3 sequences; around 75% are singletons. The chain carries TRBV28 and TRBJ1-3; D gene uncertain. Sequencing was performed on CD8+ T cells from PBMCs. The source is a human donor with multiple sclerosis. CDR3: CASRVIWGGDTIYF. The CDR3 DNA is TGTGCCAGCAGAGTCATCTGGGGTGGGGACACCATATATTTT.